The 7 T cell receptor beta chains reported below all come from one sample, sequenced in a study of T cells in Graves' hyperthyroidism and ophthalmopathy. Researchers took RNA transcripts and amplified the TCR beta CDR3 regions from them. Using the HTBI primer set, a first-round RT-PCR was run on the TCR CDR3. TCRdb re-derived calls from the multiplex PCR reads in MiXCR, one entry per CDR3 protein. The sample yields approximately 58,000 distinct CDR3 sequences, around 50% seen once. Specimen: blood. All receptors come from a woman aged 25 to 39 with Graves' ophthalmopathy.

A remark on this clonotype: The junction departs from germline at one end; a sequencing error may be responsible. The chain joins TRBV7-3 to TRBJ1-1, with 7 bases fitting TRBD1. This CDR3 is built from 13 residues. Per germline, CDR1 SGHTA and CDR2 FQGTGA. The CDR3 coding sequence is TGCGCCAGCAGTGGACAGGAGAACACGGAAGCTCTCTTT. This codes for CASSGQENTEALF.

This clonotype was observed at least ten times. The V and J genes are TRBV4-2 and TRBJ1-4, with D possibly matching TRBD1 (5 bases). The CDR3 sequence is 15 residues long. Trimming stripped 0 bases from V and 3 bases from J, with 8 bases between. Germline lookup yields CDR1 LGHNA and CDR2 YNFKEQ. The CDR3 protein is CASSQEGHSNEKLFF. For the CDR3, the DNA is TGTGCCAGCAGCCAAGAGGGGCACTCTAATGAAAAACTGTTTTTT.

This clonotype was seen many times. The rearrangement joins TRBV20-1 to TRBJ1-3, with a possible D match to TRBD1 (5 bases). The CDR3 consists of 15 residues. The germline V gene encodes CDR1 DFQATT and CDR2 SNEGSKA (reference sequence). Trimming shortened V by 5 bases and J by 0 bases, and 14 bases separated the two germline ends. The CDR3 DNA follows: TGCAGTGCTGATGGGGCTAGCCGCTCTGGAAACACCATATATTTT. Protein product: CSADGASRSGNTIYF.

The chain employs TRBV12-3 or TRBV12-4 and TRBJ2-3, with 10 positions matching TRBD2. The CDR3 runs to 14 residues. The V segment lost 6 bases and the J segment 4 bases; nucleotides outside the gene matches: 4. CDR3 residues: CASRSSGGSDTQYF. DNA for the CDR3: TGTGCCAGCAGGTCTAGCGGGGGCTCAGATACGCAGTATTTT.

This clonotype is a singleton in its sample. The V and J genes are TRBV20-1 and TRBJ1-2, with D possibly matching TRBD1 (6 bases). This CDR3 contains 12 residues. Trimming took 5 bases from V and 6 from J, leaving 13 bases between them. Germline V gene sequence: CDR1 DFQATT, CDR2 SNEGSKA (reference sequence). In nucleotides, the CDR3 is TGCAGTGCTTTTACAGGGAAGGATGGCTACACCTTC. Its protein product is CSAFTGKDGYTF.

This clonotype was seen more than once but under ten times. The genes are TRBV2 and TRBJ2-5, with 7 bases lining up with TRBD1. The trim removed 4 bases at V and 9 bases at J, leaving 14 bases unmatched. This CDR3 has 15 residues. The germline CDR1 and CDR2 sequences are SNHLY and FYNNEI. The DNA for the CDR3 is TGTGCCAGCAGTGTACACAGGGGAGCAGGGCAGCCCCAGTACTTC. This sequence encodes CASSVHRGAGQPQYF.

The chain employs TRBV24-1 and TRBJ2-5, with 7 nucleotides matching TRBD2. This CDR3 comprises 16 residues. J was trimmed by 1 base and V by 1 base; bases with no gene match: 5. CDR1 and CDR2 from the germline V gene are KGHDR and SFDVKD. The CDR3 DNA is TGTGCCACCAGTGATTTTGGGGGGGAACCCCAAGAGACCCAGTACTTC. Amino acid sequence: CATSDFGGEPQETQYF.